The 28 T cell receptor beta chains reported below all come from one sample, sequenced in a study of blood T cell repertoires in COVID-19. The method was immunoSEQ multiplex PCR; TCRdb's version includes in-frame clones alone and lacks a portion of them. The sample holds approximately 80,000 clones, 86% seen once. The specimen sequenced was peripheral blood. The receptors here all came from a man in his fifties or sixties with active COVID-19.

The chain carries TRBV6-5 and TRBJ2-5; D might be TRBD2 (6 bases). V lost 5 bases, J lost 2 bases, and 9 bases lay in between. The length of the CDR3 is 13 residues. The germline V gene has CDR1 MNHEY and CDR2 SVGAGI. The CDR3 coding sequence is TGTGCCAGCAGTAACCGGGAGCAAGAGACCCAGTACTTC. It is translated as CASSNREQETQYF.

In its sample, this clone was seen a few times. The chain is built from TRBV7-8 and TRBJ1-2; TRBD1 agrees at 9 bases. Per germline, CDR1 SGHVS and CDR2 FQNEAQ. Unmatched junction bases numbered 10, after V lost 5 bases and J lost 6 bases. CDR3 size: 15 residues. The CDR3 sequence: CASSRAAGTGNGYTF. For the CDR3, the DNA is TGTGCCAGCAGCCGAGCCGCCGGGACAGGGAATGGCTACACCTTC.

This clone showed up just once. This chain links TRBV6-1 with TRBJ1-1; 9 bases fit TRBD1. CDR3 length: 17 residues. The germline V gene encodes CDR1 MNHNS and CDR2 SASEGT. V shed 1 base and J 1 base; nucleotides not matched to a gene: 7. CDR3 sequence reads: CASSEGRDRVANTEAFF. The CDR3 nucleotides read TGTGCCAGCAGTGAAGGTCGGGACAGGGTGGCGAACACTGAAGCTTTCTTT.

The chain links TRBV30 to TRBJ1-4; the match to TRBD1 covers 8 bases. Germline CDR1 is GTSNPN and CDR2 is SVGIG (reference sequence). This CDR3 is built from 15 residues. The V and J ends lost 6 bases and 0 bases, in that order; junction bases with no gene match: 6. The CDR3 coding sequence is TGTGCCTGCTTGGACAGGGATGCAACTAATGAAAAACTGTTTTTT. This gives the protein CACLDRDATNEKLFF.

The chain employs TRBV7-9 and TRBJ1-1; TRBD1 might be the D (6 bases). V lost 7 bases, J lost 4 bases, and 25 bases lay in between. This CDR3 spans 17 amino acids. Germline CDR1 reads SEHNR; CDR2 reads FQNEAQ (reference sequence). The CDR3 DNA is TGTGCCAGCACTCAAGGGACATGGGCCAACTTTGGCACTGAAGCTTTCTTT. Its translation is CASTQGTWANFGTEAFF.

V is TRBV5-1 and J is TRBJ2-1; D ambiguous. The CDR3 covers 12 residues. Per germline, CDR1 SGHRS and CDR2 YFSETQ. The V and J ends lost 1 base and 9 bases respectively, with 8 bases between them. CDR3 bases: TGCGCCAGCAGCTTGTTAACGGGTGAGCAGTTCTTC. The encoded protein is CASSLLTGEQFF.

The J gene is TRBJ1-1, the V gene TRBV5-6, with TRBD1 matching over 11 bases. Germline trimming cut 3 bases from V and 3 bases from J; bases unmatched to any gene: 1. The CDR3 covers 14 residues. Germline CDR1 and CDR2: SGHDT and YYEEEE. Here the CDR3 reads CASSWGQGDTEAFF. CDR3 DNA: TGTGCCAGCAGCTGGGGACAGGGGGACACTGAAGCTTTCTTT.

This clone has more than one count but fewer than ten. This chain links TRBV5-4 with TRBJ1-2, with a weak D call TRBD1 (6 bases). CDR1 and CDR2 (germline): SGHNT, YYREEE (reference sequence). The V gene lost 0 bases and the J gene lost 8 bases, with 14 bases spanning the gap. CDR3 size: 14 residues. The CDR3 nucleotides are TGTGCCAGCAGCTTGGAGCGTCAGGGGAGCGGCTACACCTTC. This sequence encodes CASSLERQGSGYTF.

The rearrangement uses TRBV30 and TRBJ1-2; 9 positions agree with TRBD1. The germline V gene encodes CDR1 GTSNPN and CDR2 SVGIG (reference sequence). The trim removed 0 bases at V and 8 bases at J, leaving 19 bases unmatched. The CDR3 spans 18 residues. The CDR3 nucleotides read TGTGCCTGGAGTGTCGGAGGGGGACAGGGTGTTCCCATTGGCGGCTACACCTTC. It specifies CAWSVGGGQGVPIGGYTF.

The CDR3 loop is CASSPPSGGGTRELFF. The CDR3 DNA is TGTGCCAGCAGTCCGCCTAGCGGGGGGGGTACCAGGGAGCTGTTTTTT. V and J are TRBV3-1 (or the pseudogene TRBV3-2) and TRBJ2-2; 12 bases fit TRBD2. This CDR3 has 16 amino acids. Germline trimming cut 6 bases from V and 9 bases from J; bases unmatched to any gene: 11. Germline V CDR1 and CDR2: LGHDT, YNNKEL (reference sequence).

This clone has only a few counts. The chain combines TRBV5-4 with TRBJ2-7, with D perhaps TRBD1 (6 bases). V dropped 3 bases and J dropped 2 bases, with 12 bases sitting between them. The CDR3 is 14 amino acids. Per the germline V gene, CDR1 is SGHNT and CDR2 is YYREEE (reference sequence). The CDR3 DNA reads as TGTGCCAGCAGCTCCGGACAGAATACCTACGAGCAGTACTTC. This codes for CASSSGQNTYEQYF.

The chain carries TRBV6-5 and TRBJ2-1; tentative D call: TRBD2 (6 bases). This CDR3 spans 14 amino acids. V was cut by 6 bases and J by 10 bases, with 19 bases left in between. Germline values: CDR1 MNHEY, CDR2 SVGAGI. The CDR3 sequence: CASRARMGGAEQFF. Here the CDR3 DNA reads TGTGCCAGCAGGGCCCGGATGGGCGGGGCCGAGCAGTTCTTC.

This chain joins TRBV9 and TRBJ2-1; no clear D gene. This CDR3 comprises 14 residues. Trimming took 0 bases from V and 5 from J, leaving 9 bases between them. The V gene's germline CDR1 is SGDLS and CDR2 YYNGEE. The DNA of the CDR3 is TGTGCCAGCAGCGTAGGTCCAGGCCACAATGAGCAGTTCTTC. This sequence encodes CASSVGPGHNEQFF.

The chain recombines TRBV30 with TRBJ1-4, with 9 nucleotides matching TRBD1. The CDR3 extends over 14 amino acids. J was trimmed by 8 bases and V by 4 bases; bases with no gene match: 8. Germline CDR1 is GTSNPN and CDR2 is SVGIG (reference sequence). CDR3 in DNA: TGTGCCTGGACCGAGGACAGGGGAAGGGAAAAACTGTTTTTT. Encoded protein: CAWTEDRGREKLFF.

Of note for this clone: Relative to the germline gene, one junction end is altered; a read error may explain this. CDR3 nucleotides: TGTGCCAGCACCTTACAGGGGTGGATTTCCTACAATGAGCAGTTCTTC. This sequence encodes CASTLQGWISYNEQFF. V gene TRBV7-8 combines with J gene TRBJ2-1; 7 bases fit TRBD1. CDR3 length: 16 residues. The germline V gene has CDR1 SGHVS and CDR2 FQNEAQ.

This clone was detected only a few times. CDR3 DNA: TGTGCCAGCAGTGTGACCGGGACAGGGGTCGAGACCCAGTACTTC. The encoded protein is CASSVTGTGVETQYF. The chain links TRBV25-1 to TRBJ2-5; 10 bases are a match to TRBD1. Trimming cost V 4 bases and J 5 bases; bases outside gene matches: 7. This CDR3 region has 15 residues. Germline V gives CDR1 MGHDK, CDR2 SYGVNS. The full variable domain, completed using reference TRBV25-1 and TRBJ2-5, is EADIYQTPRYLVIGTGKKITLECSQTMGHDKMYWYQQDPGMELHLIHYSYGVNSTEKGDLSSESTVSRIRTEHFPLTLESARPSHTSQYLCASSVTGTGVETQYFGPGTRLLVL.

This chain uses TRBV7-2 with TRBJ2-1, with TRBD2 matching 9 bases. Unmatched junction bases numbered 7, after V lost 6 bases and J lost 4 bases. This CDR3 has 15 amino acids. From germline, CDR1 is SGHTA and CDR2 FQGNSA. This CDR3 reads CASRLSGRAYNEQFF. In nucleotides, the CDR3 is TGTGCCAGCAGACTTAGCGGGAGAGCTTACAATGAGCAGTTCTTC.

The CDR3 sequence is CASSRPGLSYEQYF. The DNA for the CDR3 is TGTGCCAGCAGTCGTCCAGGCCTCTCCTACGAGCAGTACTTC. The rearrangement links TRBV6-2 or TRBV6-3 to TRBJ2-7; D not resolved. V lost 5 bases and J lost 0, with 11 bases in between. The CDR3 spans 14 residues. Germline V gene lookup returns CDR1 MNHEY and CDR2 SVGEGT.

This chain links TRBV5-1 with TRBJ1-5, with D perhaps TRBD1 (6 bases). CDR3 length: 15 amino acids. Per the germline V gene, CDR1 is SGHRS and CDR2 is YFSETQ. Trimming took 0 bases from V and 2 from J, leaving 9 bases between them. This CDR3 is CASSLEGGRNQPQHF. The CDR3, as DNA: TGCGCCAGCAGCTTGGAGGGGGGGCGCAATCAGCCCCAGCATTTT.

J is TRBJ2-7 and V is TRBV7-2, with 8 bases that match TRBD1. Germline CDR1 is SGHTA and CDR2 is FQGNSA. The CDR3 totals 14 residues. The J segment lost 3 bases and the V segment lost 5 bases, leaving 6 bases of the junction unmatched. CDR3 loop: CASSRGQGIYEQYF. DNA of the CDR3: TGTGCCAGCAGCCGTGGACAGGGCATCTACGAGCAGTACTTC. Combining the CDR3 with reference TRBV7-2 and TRBJ2-7 gives the whole variable domain GAGVSQSPSNKVTEKGKDVELRCDPISGHTALYWYRQSLGQGLEFLIYFQGNSAPDKSGLPSDRFSAERTGGSVSTLTIQRTQQEDSAVYLCASSRGQGIYEQYFGPGTRLTVT.

This clone showed up just a few times. The V call is TRBV24-1, the J call TRBJ2-5, with TRBD2 matching over 10 bases. The CDR3 is 15 residues long. Germline CDR1 and CDR2: KGHDR and SFDVKD. Trimming removed 5 bases from V and 5 bases from J; junction bases left unmatched: 7. The CDR3 loop is CATSALAGVPETQYF. The CDR3, as DNA: TGTGCCACCAGTGCGCTAGCGGGAGTCCCGGAGACCCAGTACTTC.

The rearrangement joins TRBV2 to TRBJ1-4, with 8 positions matching TRBD1. V lost 7 bases, J lost 8 bases, and 9 bases stayed unmatched. Germline-derived CDR1 and CDR2 are SNHLY and FYNNEI. This CDR3 spans 14 amino acids. This CDR3 reads CASTRTGLGEKLFF. CDR3 bases: TGTGCCAGCACCCGGACAGGGCTGGGAGAAAAACTGTTTTTT. The full variable domain, rest sourced from reference TRBV2 and TRBJ1-4, is EPEVTQTPSHQVTQMGQEVILRCVPISNHLYFYWYRQILGQKVEFLVSFYNNEISEKSEIFDDQFSVERPDGSNFTLKIRSTKLEDSAMYFCASTRTGLGEKLFFGSGTQLSVL.

The chain recombines TRBV19 with TRBJ2-2; a weak D match, TRBD2 (6 bases). Germline V gene data show CDR1 as LNHDA and CDR2 as SQIVND (reference sequence). The CDR3 runs to 13 residues. Trimming removed 7 bases from V and 5 bases from J, with 11 bases in between. CDR3 residues: CASMGGRTGELFF. As DNA, the CDR3 is TGTGCCAGTATGGGGGGAAGGACCGGGGAGCTGTTTTTT.

The genes are TRBV5-8 and TRBJ2-3, with D possibly matching TRBD1 (5 bases). The CDR3 has 15 amino acids. V lost 0 bases and J lost 0, with 8 bases in between. The V gene's germline CDR1 is SGHTS and CDR2 YDEGEE. Here the CDR3 DNA reads TGTGCCAGCAGCTTGGGGACAATCAGCACAGATACGCAGTATTTT. Translation: CASSLGTISTDTQYF.

V is TRBV6-1 and J is TRBJ2-1; D may be TRBD2 (7 bases). Per the germline V gene, CDR1 is MNHNS and CDR2 is SASEGT. The CDR3 consists of 16 residues. Trimming removed 1 base at V and 9 bases at J, with 19 bases between. The CDR3 protein is CASSEGGAGAWVEQFF. CDR3 nucleotides: TGTGCCAGCAGTGAAGGTGGTGCGGGGGCTTGGGTTGAGCAGTTCTTC.

The CDR3 protein is CATAGRNEQYF. The CDR3 DNA reads TGTGCCACAGCGGGGAGAAACGAGCAGTACTTC. This chain joins TRBV10-3 and TRBJ2-7; 7 bases align to TRBD2. Trimming at V came to 10 bases and at J to 5 bases, leaving 5 bases not matched to a gene. Germline CDR1 ENHRY, CDR2 SYGVKD. The CDR3 has 11 residues.

The chain carries TRBV24-1 and TRBJ2-3; a weak D match, TRBD2 (5 bases). The V gene lost 1 base and the J gene lost 3 bases, with 13 bases spanning the gap. This CDR3 has 16 amino acids. The germline V gene has CDR1 KGHDR and CDR2 SFDVKD. The CDR3 is CATSDFGRRDTDTQYF. CDR3 DNA sequence: TGTGCCACCAGTGATTTCGGGCGTCGGGATACAGATACGCAGTATTTT.

This clone was seen once. J is TRBJ2-7 and V is TRBV27, with D possibly TRBD2 on 5 matching bases. The CDR3 is 11 amino acids. CDR1 is MNHEY, CDR2 SMNVEV, per germline (reference sequence). CDR3 coding DNA: TGTGGCTCCGGGATGAACTACGAGCAGTACTTC. Residues: CGSGMNYEQYF.